This T cell receptor beta chain was identified during a study of post-analysis software for immune sequencing data. Study-wide points: Comparison of patients with controls showed roughly five TRBV segments more frequent in patients, TRBV5-6, TRBV5-1 and TRBV20-1 among them.

Unique molecular identifiers were built into the TCR beta cDNA libraries. TCRdb called the PCR reads again in MiXCR, with one record for every CDR3 protein. The data contain fewer than 850,000 distinct CDR3 sequences, about half of them singletons. Worth noting for this clonotype: Its antigen is currently unknown.

CDR1 is DFQATT, CDR2 SNEGSKA, per germline (reference sequence). The CDR3 is made up of 14 amino acids. This receptor was obtained from a girl under 18 with multiple sclerosis. The chain combines TRBV20-1 with TRBJ2-4, with 9 bases that match TRBD1. The source material was blood. CDR3 nucleotides: TGCAGGGCTGATACAGGGGGCATCGCAAACATTCAGTACTTC. It codes for CRADTGGIANIQYF.